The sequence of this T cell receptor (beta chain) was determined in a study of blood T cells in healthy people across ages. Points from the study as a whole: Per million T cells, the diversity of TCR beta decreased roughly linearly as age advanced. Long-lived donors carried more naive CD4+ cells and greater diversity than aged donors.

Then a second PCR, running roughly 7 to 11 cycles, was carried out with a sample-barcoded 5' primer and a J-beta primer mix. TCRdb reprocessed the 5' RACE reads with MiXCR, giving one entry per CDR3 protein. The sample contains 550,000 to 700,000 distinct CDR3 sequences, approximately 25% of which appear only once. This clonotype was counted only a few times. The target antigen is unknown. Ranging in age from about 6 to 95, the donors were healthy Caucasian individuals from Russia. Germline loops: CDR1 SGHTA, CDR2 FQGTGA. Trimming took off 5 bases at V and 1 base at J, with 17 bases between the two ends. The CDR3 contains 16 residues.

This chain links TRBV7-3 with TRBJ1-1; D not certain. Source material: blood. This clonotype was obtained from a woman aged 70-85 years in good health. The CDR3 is CASSLTYSHPNTEAFF. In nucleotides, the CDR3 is TGTGCCAGCAGCCTTACGTACAGCCACCCGAACACTGAAGCTTTCTTT.